This TCR beta chain appears in the sequencing data of a study of monozygotic twins with inflammatory bowel disease. TCRdb re-called the 5' RACE reads, yielding one record per CDR3 amino acid sequence without DNA. This table lists around 230,000 distinct CDR3 sequences. CDR3 size: 15 residues. Germline CDR1 MGHRA, CDR2 YSYEKL. The sample comprised blood. The chain recombines TRBV4-1 with TRBJ2-3; TCRdb gives TRBD1 as the D gene, but with no DNA this cannot be confirmed. The clonotype was recovered from a human donor with ulcerative colitis or Crohn's disease, or a healthy co-twin of an affected twin (not recorded which). CDR3 residues: CASSQRGIATDTQYF.